Reported below is one TCR beta chain. Under the authors' procedure: Sample TCR totals centred on a median of approximately 95,000, ranging roughly 20,000 to 700,000. TCRdb independently ran MiXCR on the RACE reads; one entry per CDR3 protein. These V and J calls rely on TCRdb rather than the paper's analysis. The table lists 180,000 or so distinct CDR3 sequences, about 14% of them singletons. Trimming shortened V by 4 bases and J by 4 bases, and 13 bases separated the two germline ends. The CDR3 runs 14 residues. Looked up from germline, CDR1 is MDHEN and CDR2 is SYDVKM. These data are taken from a study of human T cells and chemical hapten exposure. Time point here: patch test 1, 2 weeks after DPC sensitization. The treatment here: therapeutic diphenylcyclopropenone sensitization with weekly scalp DPC.

Sequencing was performed on whole blood, taken in connection with sensitization to the hapten diphenylcyclopropenone (DPC). The source is a woman in her 30s with alopecia areata. Some clones in this sample may be carry-over from other donors' samples. V usage is TRBV28 and J usage is TRBJ1-2; tentatively, D is TRBD1 (5 bases). CDR3 coding DNA: TGTGCCAGCAGTTCGGGGGGTGCCAGCTATGGCTACACCTTC. Its protein product is CASSSGGASYGYTF.